The next 13 T cell receptor beta chains were all read from a single sample in a study of CD8 T cells in Susac syndrome. After extraction with the RNeasy kit, about 0.45 to 1 ug of the RNA was reverse transcribed using random hexamers. TCRdb ran MiXCR on the immunoSEQ multiplex PCR reads and lists one entry per CDR3 protein. The sample yields 90,000 or so distinct CDR3 sequences, 90% to 95% seen once. Sequenced input: CD8+ T cells from PBMCs. The origin of the receptors is a human donor in good health.

V usage is TRBV9 and J usage is TRBJ1-1; 10 bases are shared with TRBD1. Germline-derived CDR1 and CDR2 are SGDLS and YYNGEE. The junction had 3 bases not matched to a gene; V was cut back by 3 bases and J by 1 base. CDR3 length equals 15 residues. Written as DNA, the CDR3 is TGTGCCAGCAGCGCCCGGGACAGGGGGAACACTGAAGCTTTCTTT. Amino acids: CASSARDRGNTEAFF.

The CDR3 nucleotides are TGTGCCACCAGCAGAGGCGGGGGGGCGGGCAATGAGCAGTTCTTC. Translation gives CATSRGGGAGNEQFF. The chain recombines TRBV15 with TRBJ2-1; 9 bases are a match to TRBD2. This CDR3 comprises 15 residues. Trimming removed 1 base from V and 6 bases from J; junction bases left unmatched: 4. Looked up from germline, CDR1 is LNHNV and CDR2 is YYDKDF (reference sequence).

This chain links TRBV5-4 with TRBJ1-5; 9 nucleotides match TRBD1. This CDR3 has 15 residues. The germline gives CDR1 SGHNT, CDR2 YYREEE (reference sequence). Trimming took 2 bases from V and 6 from J; bases not matched to a gene: 6. The chain's CDR3 is CASSFGTGSGQPQHF. The CDR3 DNA reads as TGTGCCAGCAGCTTCGGGACAGGGAGCGGTCAGCCCCAGCATTTT.

The chain joins TRBV27 to TRBJ1-2; D unclear. The germline CDR1 and CDR2 sequences are MNHEY and SMNVEV (reference sequence). This CDR3 is 13 amino acids long. Trimming pared 3 bases from V and 8 bases from J, leaving 13 bases between. CDR3 residues: CASSFGPARGYTF. The CDR3 region has the DNA TGTGCCAGCAGTTTCGGACCCGCGAGGGGCTACACCTTC.

This clonotype was picked up a small number of times. The chain links TRBV4-1 to TRBJ1-1; 7 nucleotides align to TRBD1. Germline lookup yields CDR1 MGHRA and CDR2 YSYEKL. CDR3 length equals 15 residues. V was pared by 4 bases and J by 3 bases, with 8 bases of the junction left unmatched. The CDR3 is CASSLRQGGDTEAFF. In DNA form, the CDR3 reads TGCGCCAGCAGCCTGAGACAGGGAGGGGACACTGAAGCTTTCTTT.

A single count supports this clonotype. The rearrangement links TRBV3-1 to TRBJ1-2; D is perhaps TRBD1 (6 bases). This CDR3 contains 17 residues. Germline CDR1 is LGHDT and CDR2 is YNNKEL (reference sequence). V shed 2 bases and J shed 4 bases, with 20 bases lying between them. The CDR3 protein is CASSQQRDTNHRYGYTF. Here the CDR3 DNA reads TGTGCCAGCAGCCAACAAAGGGACACCAACCACCGCTATGGCTACACCTTC.

The rearrangement uses TRBV28 and TRBJ2-7; D is uncertain. V dropped 4 bases and J dropped 1 base, with 17 bases sitting between them. The V gene's germline CDR1 is MDHEN and CDR2 SYDVKM. This CDR3 is 16 amino acids long. CDR3 sequence (DNA): TGTGCCAGCAGTTCCCCACAGTCCATGGGGTCCTACGAGCAGTACTTC. Protein product: CASSSPQSMGSYEQYF.

The genes are TRBV9 and TRBJ1-3; no clear D gene. V was cut by 3 bases and J by 3 bases, with 7 bases left in between. The CDR3 sequence is 13 residues long. Germline V gene data show CDR1 as SGDLS and CDR2 as YYNGEE. CDR3 region: CASSDRSGNTIYF. In nucleotides, the CDR3 is TGTGCCAGCAGCGACCGAAGTGGAAACACCATATATTTT.

The chain uses TRBV4-1 and TRBJ2-7; TRBD2 aligns across 13 bases. CDR1 and CDR2 from the germline V gene are MGHRA and YSYEKL. V trimming: 7 bases; J trimming: 2 bases; junction bases outside the gene matches: 5. The CDR3 runs 15 residues. This CDR3 reads CASTRTSGGAYEQYF. As DNA, the CDR3 is TGCGCCAGCACCCGGACTAGCGGGGGAGCCTACGAGCAGTACTTC.

This sequence joins TRBV27 and TRBJ2-3; weak D call: TRBD1 (6 bases). CDR3 length: 14 residues. Germline V CDR1 and CDR2: MNHEY, SMNVEV (reference sequence). V gave up 6 bases and J gave up 3 bases, with 13 bases separating them. The CDR3 loop is CASSPTGKTDTQYF. The CDR3 nucleotides are TGTGCCAGCAGCCCGACAGGCAAAACAGATACGCAGTATTTT.

The genes are TRBV4-1 and TRBJ2-1; the D gene is possibly TRBD1 (5 bases). The V and J ends lost 4 bases and 7 bases respectively, with 17 bases between them. The V gene's germline CDR1 is MGHRA and CDR2 YSYEKL. CDR3 length: 15 residues. The CDR3 reads CASSPRVGRGNEQFF. CDR3 sequence (DNA): TGCGCCAGCAGCCCCAGGGTGGGTCGAGGTAATGAGCAGTTCTTC.

The chain links TRBV7-6 to TRBJ2-7; a possible D gene is TRBD1 (5 bases). V shed 2 bases and J shed 9 bases, with 23 bases lying between them. Germline V lookup: CDR1 SGHVS, CDR2 FNYEAQ. The CDR3 extends over 16 amino acids. The CDR3 reads CASSLLQGRPETGQYF. DNA for the CDR3: TGTGCCAGCAGCTTACTTCAGGGTAGACCGGAAACCGGGCAGTACTTC.

The chain joins TRBV29-1 to TRBJ2-7; D might be TRBD2 (6 bases). The V end lost 7 bases, the J end lost 5 bases, and 18 bases lay between the germline ends. In germline, CDR1 is SQVTM, CDR2 ANQGSEA. This CDR3 has 13 residues. CDR3 sequence: CSAKAGLVDEQYF. CDR3 DNA sequence: TGCAGCGCCAAAGCGGGTTTAGTGGACGAGCAGTACTTC.